This entry lists 22 T cell receptor beta chains sequenced from one sample in a study of blood T cell repertoires in COVID-19. Only in-frame clones appear in the TCRdb table, and some are missing; sequencing was by immunoSEQ multiplex PCR. The top ten clones hold about a sixth of a sample with around 99,000 clones, 75% to 85% of them seen once. Sequences were obtained from peripheral blood. The receptors were gathered from a woman older than 75 with active or convalescent COVID-19.

V gene TRBV7-3 combines with J gene TRBJ2-7, with a tentative D call TRBD1 (6 bases). CDR3 length: 17 amino acids. Germline V gene lookup returns CDR1 SGHTA and CDR2 FQGTGA. V was clipped by 0 bases and J by 6 bases, with 21 bases between them. This CDR3 is CASSLTRLGATVGEQYF. CDR3 bases: TGTGCCAGCAGCTTAACGAGGCTGGGGGCGACGGTCGGCGAGCAGTACTTC.

V and J are TRBV6-5 and TRBJ2-4, with 7 bases fitting TRBD1. The CDR3 has 14 amino acids. The V segment lost 6 bases and the J segment 6 bases; nucleotides outside the gene matches: 8. In germline, CDR1 is MNHEY, CDR2 SVGAGI. The CDR3 bases are TGTGCCAGCAGCCTCTCCGGGACAGTAAACATTCAGTACTTC. Protein: CASSLSGTVNIQYF.

The chain recombines TRBV6-2 or TRBV6-3 with TRBJ1-1, with TRBD1 identical over 10 bases. This CDR3 has 18 amino acids. The germline V gene has CDR1 MNHEY and CDR2 SVGEGT. Trimming removed 2 bases from V and 2 bases from J; junction bases left unmatched: 11. The CDR3 bases are TGTGCCAGCAGTTACCCCCTGGGACAGGGGATACGAAACACTGAAGCTTTCTTT. This codes for CASSYPLGQGIRNTEAFF.

A single count supports this clone. This chain uses TRBV7-3 with TRBJ2-1, with 7 positions matching TRBD2. The CDR3 has 13 residues. The V segment lost 5 bases and the J segment 6 bases; nucleotides outside the gene matches: 4. The germline V gene has CDR1 SGHTA and CDR2 FQGTGA. The CDR3 bases are TGTGCCAGCAGCCCGGGACTACTCAATGAGCAGTTCTTC. Protein: CASSPGLLNEQFF.

This chain connects TRBV19 to TRBJ1-5; D is undetermined. Germline loops: CDR1 LNHDA, CDR2 SQIVND (reference sequence). Trimming shortened V by 3 bases and J by 3 bases, and 18 bases separated the two germline ends. CDR3 length: 17 residues. CDR3: CASSMSTGSGLNQPQHF. The CDR3 DNA follows: TGTGCCAGTAGTATGTCTACGGGGTCCGGGCTCAATCAGCCCCAGCATTTT.

The rearrangement joins TRBV2 to TRBJ1-2; perhaps TRBD1 as D (5 bases). This CDR3 spans 13 amino acids. V lost 4 bases and J 5 bases, leaving 11 bases between the germline ends. CDR1 and CDR2 from the germline V gene are SNHLY and FYNNEI. The CDR3 sequence is CASSGVGRYGYTF. As DNA, the CDR3 is TGTGCCAGCAGTGGGGTGGGGCGGTATGGCTACACCTTC. Supplemented by reference TRBV2 and TRBJ1-2, the full variable domain reads EPEVTQTPSHQVTQMGQEVILRCVPISNHLYFYWYRQILGQKVEFLVSFYNNEISEKSEIFDDQFSVERPDGSNFTLKIRSTKLEDSAMYFCASSGVGRYGYTFGSGTRLTVV.

This chain connects TRBV4-2 to TRBJ2-1; D may be TRBD1 (6 bases). CDR3 length: 14 amino acids. Trimming shortened V by 6 bases and J by 4 bases, and 13 bases separated the two germline ends. CDR1 and CDR2 (germline): LGHNA, YNFKEQ. This chain's CDR3 is CASRGAEFYNEQFF. CDR3 nucleotides: TGTGCCAGCAGGGGGGCAGAATTTTACAATGAGCAGTTCTTC.

The chain recombines TRBV7-3 with TRBJ2-1, with 10 positions matching TRBD2. Germline assignment: CDR1 SGHTA and CDR2 FQGTGA. The V and J ends lost 3 bases and 10 bases, in that order; junction bases with no gene match: 6. This CDR3 has 14 residues. CDR3 DNA sequence: TGTGCCAGCAGCTTTGACAGGACTAGCGGCGAGCAGTTCTTC. Residues: CASSFDRTSGEQFF.

The chain is built from TRBV6-1 and TRBJ2-7; possible D gene TRBD2, 6 bases. This CDR3 region has 15 residues. Germline-derived CDR1 and CDR2 are MNHNS and SASEGT. Trimming stripped 7 bases from V and 6 bases from J, with 22 bases between. The CDR3 loop is CASTPERGGWSEQYF. As DNA, the CDR3 is TGTGCCAGCACCCCCGAGAGGGGAGGTTGGTCCGAGCAGTACTTC.

This clone was counted a few times. This sequence joins TRBV5-1 and TRBJ2-3, with D unclear. The CDR3 is 13 amino acids. With 4 bases removed from V and 4 bases from J, the gap between germline ends came to 10 bases. The germline gives CDR1 SGHRS, CDR2 YFSETQ. The CDR3 nucleotides are TGCGCCAGCAGCCCTTCAGTCGCAGATACGCAGTATTTT. This sequence encodes CASSPSVADTQYF.

V and J are TRBV7-9 and TRBJ2-7, with 7 positions matching TRBD2. This CDR3 contains 13 residues. CDR1 is SEHNR, CDR2 FQNEAQ, per germline (reference sequence). Trimming took 0 bases from V and 6 from J; bases not matched to a gene: 2. CDR3: CASSLAGGREQYF. The CDR3 coding sequence is TGTGCCAGCAGCTTAGCGGGAGGGCGCGAGCAGTACTTC.

This clone was found a few times. Other DNA variants within this sample encode the same CDR3. The V and J genes are TRBV5-1 and TRBJ2-7, with TRBD1 as a possible D gene (6 bases). CDR1 is SGHRS and CDR2 is YFSETQ in the germline V gene. The CDR3 has 13 residues. Trimming cost V 1 base and J 2 bases, with 7 bases left between them. CDR3 sequence: CASSLTGTYEQYF. The CDR3, as DNA: TGCGCCAGCAGCTTGACAGGGACCTACGAGCAGTACTTC.

This clone occurred a few times. The genes are TRBV20-1 and TRBJ2-1; 7 bases agree with TRBD2. V lost 7 bases, J lost 13 bases, and 10 bases stayed unmatched. The CDR3 runs to 11 residues. Germline CDR1 DFQATT, CDR2 SNEGSKA (reference sequence). For the CDR3, the DNA is TGCAGTGTTACCGACCGGGACTATCAGTTCTTC. Its protein product is CSVTDRDYQFF.

The genes are TRBV7-3 and TRBJ2-2; 10 bases line up with TRBD1. This CDR3 region has 18 residues. J gave up 4 bases and V 3 bases, and 11 bases lay outside the gene matches. Germline CDR1 SGHTA, CDR2 FQGTGA. The CDR3 region is CASSLGPRQGAGTGELFF. The CDR3 nucleotides are TGTGCCAGCAGCTTGGGTCCCCGACAGGGGGCTGGCACCGGGGAGCTGTTTTTT. Looking up the rest from reference TRBV7-3 and TRBJ2-2 gives the full variable domain: GAGVSQTPSNKVTEKGKYVELRCDPISGHTALYWYRQSLGQGPEFLIYFQGTGAADDSGLPNDRFFAVRPEGSVSTLKIQRTERGDSAVYLCASSLGPRQGAGTGELFFGEGSRLTVL.

The chain is built from TRBV6-6 and TRBJ1-2; 9 nucleotides line up with TRBD1. This CDR3 contains 15 residues. Unmatched junction bases numbered 12, after V lost 5 bases and J lost 8 bases. Germline-derived CDR1 and CDR2 are MNHNY and SVGAGI (reference sequence). CDR3: CASSTLGTGTIGYTF. CDR3 nucleotide sequence: TGTGCCAGCAGTACGTTGGGGACAGGGACTATCGGCTACACCTTC.

This clone was picked up a small number of times. This chain connects TRBV28 to TRBJ2-1; 12 nucleotides match TRBD2. Germline loops: CDR1 MDHEN, CDR2 SYDVKM. Trimming took 7 bases from V and 9 from J; bases not matched to a gene: 4. There are 13 residues in the CDR3. The CDR3 nucleotides read TGTGCCAGCACTAGCGGGAGGGTGGGTGAGCAGTTCTTC. Translating gives CASTSGRVGEQFF.

The V gene is TRBV2, the J gene TRBJ2-7; D remains ambiguous. The CDR3 length is 12 residues. Trimming pared 7 bases from V and 0 bases from J, leaving 7 bases between. Germline-derived CDR1 and CDR2 are SNHLY and FYNNEI. The CDR3 nucleotides read TGTGCCAGCAACTATCCCTCCTACGAGCAGTACTTC. It encodes CASNYPSYEQYF.

CDR3 sequence reads: CASSPIAGGGYNEQFF. The CDR3 coding sequence is TGTGCCAGCAGCCCTATAGCGGGAGGGGGATACAATGAGCAGTTCTTC. This sequence joins TRBV7-6 and TRBJ2-1, with 11 bases identical to TRBD2. The germline gives CDR1 SGHVS, CDR2 FNYEAQ. The V segment lost 5 bases and the J segment 4 bases; nucleotides outside the gene matches: 7. The CDR3 is 16 residues long.

The chain couples TRBV19 to TRBJ2-7; TRBD1 might be the D (6 bases). V was trimmed by 3 bases and J by 1 base, leaving 13 bases between them. This CDR3 is 15 amino acids long. Germline CDR1 LNHDA, CDR2 SQIVND (reference sequence). The CDR3 DNA reads TGTGCCAGTAGTATCCTACAGGGACCTTCCTACGAGCAGTACTTC. Translating it yields CASSILQGPSYEQYF. Variable domain in full (rest from reference TRBV19 and TRBJ2-7): DGGITQSPKYLFRKEGQNVTLSCEQNLNHDAMYWYRQDPGQGLRLIYYSQIVNDFQKGDIAEGYSVSREKKESFPLTVTSAQKNPTAFYLCASSILQGPSYEQYFGPGTRLTVT.

The V and J genes are TRBV6-1 and TRBJ2-7, with 14 bases lining up with TRBD2. This CDR3 is built from 16 residues. Germline CDR1 MNHNS, CDR2 SASEGT. The J segment lost 3 bases and the V segment lost 3 bases, leaving 4 bases of the junction unmatched. The DNA for the CDR3 is TGTGCCAGCAGTGACAGCGGGACTAGCGGGAGCTACGAGCAGTACTTC. It yields the protein CASSDSGTSGSYEQYF.

The chain carries TRBV6-5 and TRBJ2-2; 7 bases are shared with TRBD1. In germline, CDR1 is MNHEY, CDR2 SVGAGI. V shed 6 bases, J shed 6 bases, and the junction held 10 bases outside the gene matches. The CDR3 has 15 residues. As DNA, the CDR3 is TGTGCCAGCAGCCTCCCCAGCCAGGGGGCCGGGGAGCTGTTTTTT. Protein sequence: CASSLPSQGAGELFF.

This clone was recorded once. Different DNA sequences within this sample yield the same CDR3. The chain recombines TRBV5-1 with TRBJ2-2; 8 positions agree with TRBD1. Germline loops: CDR1 SGHRS, CDR2 YFSETQ. There are 15 residues in the CDR3. Germline trimming cut 4 bases from V and 6 bases from J; bases unmatched to any gene: 8. The CDR3 DNA is TGCGCCAGCAGCCCCGGGACAGGCGGACCCGGGGAGCTGTTTTTT. Amino acids: CASSPGTGGPGELFF.